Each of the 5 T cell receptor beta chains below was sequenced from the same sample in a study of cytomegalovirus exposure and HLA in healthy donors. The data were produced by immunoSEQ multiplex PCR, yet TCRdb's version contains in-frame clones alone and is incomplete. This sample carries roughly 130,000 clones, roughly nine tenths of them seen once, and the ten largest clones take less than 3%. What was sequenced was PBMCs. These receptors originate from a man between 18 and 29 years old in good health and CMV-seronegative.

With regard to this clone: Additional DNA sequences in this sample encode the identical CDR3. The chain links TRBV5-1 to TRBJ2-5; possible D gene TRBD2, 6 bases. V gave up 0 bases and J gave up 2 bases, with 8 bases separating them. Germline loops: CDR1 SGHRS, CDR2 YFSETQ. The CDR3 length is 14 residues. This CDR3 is CASSLAGGQETQYF. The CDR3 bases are TGCGCCAGCAGCTTGGCTGGGGGGCAAGAGACCCAGTACTTC.

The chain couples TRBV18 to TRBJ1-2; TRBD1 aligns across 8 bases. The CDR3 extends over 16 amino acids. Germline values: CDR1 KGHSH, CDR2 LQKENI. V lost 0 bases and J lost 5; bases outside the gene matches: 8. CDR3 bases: TGTGCCAGCTCACCACCGGGAGACAGGGGAGAATATGGCTACACCTTC. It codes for CASSPPGDRGEYGYTF. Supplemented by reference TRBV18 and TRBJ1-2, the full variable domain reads NAGVMQNPRHLVRRRGQEARLRCSPMKGHSHVYWYRQLPEEGLKFMVYLQKENIIDESGMPKERFSAEFPKEGPSILRIQQVVRGDSAAYFCASSPPGDRGEYGYTFGSGTRLTVV.

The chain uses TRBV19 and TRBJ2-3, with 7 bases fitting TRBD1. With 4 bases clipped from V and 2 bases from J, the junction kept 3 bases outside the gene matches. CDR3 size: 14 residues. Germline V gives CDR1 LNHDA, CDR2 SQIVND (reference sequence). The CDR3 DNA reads TGTGCCAGTAGTAAACAGGGGCACACAGATACGCAGTATTTT. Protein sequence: CASSKQGHTDTQYF.

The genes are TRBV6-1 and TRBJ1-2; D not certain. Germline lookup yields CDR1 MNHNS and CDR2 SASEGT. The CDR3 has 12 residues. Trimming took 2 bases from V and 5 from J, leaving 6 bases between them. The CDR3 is CASSESGYGYTF. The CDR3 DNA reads TGTGCCAGCAGTGAATCGGGGTATGGCTACACCTTC.

The CDR3, as DNA: TGTGCCAGCTCACCATCGTCTGCAGGGACTAGCGTGACAGATACGCAGTATTTT. It is translated as CASSPSSAGTSVTDTQYF. V and J are TRBV18 and TRBJ2-3; TRBD2 agrees at 10 bases. The CDR3 loop spans 18 amino acids. V was clipped by 2 bases and J by 3 bases; unmatched bases: 11. In germline, CDR1 is KGHSH, CDR2 LQKENI. The full variable domain, its missing parts supplied by reference TRBV18 and TRBJ2-3, is NAGVMQNPRHLVRRRGQEARLRCSPMKGHSHVYWYRQLPEEGLKFMVYLQKENIIDESGMPKERFSAEFPKEGPSILRIQQVVRGDSAAYFCASSPSSAGTSVTDTQYFGPGTRLTVL.